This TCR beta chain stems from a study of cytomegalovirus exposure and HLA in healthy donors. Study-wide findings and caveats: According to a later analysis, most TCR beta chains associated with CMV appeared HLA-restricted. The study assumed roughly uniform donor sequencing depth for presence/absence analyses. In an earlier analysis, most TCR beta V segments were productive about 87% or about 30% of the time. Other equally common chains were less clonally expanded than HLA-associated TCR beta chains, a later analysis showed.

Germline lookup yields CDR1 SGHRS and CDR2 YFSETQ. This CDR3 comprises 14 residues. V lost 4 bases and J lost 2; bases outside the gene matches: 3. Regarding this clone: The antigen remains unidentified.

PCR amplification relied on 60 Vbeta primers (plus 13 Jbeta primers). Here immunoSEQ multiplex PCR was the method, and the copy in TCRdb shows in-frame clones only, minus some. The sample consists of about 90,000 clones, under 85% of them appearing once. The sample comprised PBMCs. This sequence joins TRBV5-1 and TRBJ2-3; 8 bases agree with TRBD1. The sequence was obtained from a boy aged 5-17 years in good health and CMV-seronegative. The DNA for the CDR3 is TGCGCCAGCAGCCGGACAGGGTCCACAGATACGCAGTATTTT. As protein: CASSRTGSTDTQYF.